This TCR beta chain was identified in a study of cytomegalovirus exposure and HLA in healthy donors. The study's findings and limits: Some TCR beta chains (164 of them) were listed as cytomegalovirus-associated.

With respect to this clone: The antigen is unknown.

With V trimmed by 11 bases and J by 8 bases, 11 bases remained unmatched. The CDR3 totals 13 residues. CDR1 is MNHNS, CDR2 SASEGT, per germline. The PCR ran on 60 Vbeta and 13 Jbeta primers. The table came from immunoSEQ multiplex PCR; TCRdb's copy has only in-frame clones and leaves some out. Among about 130,000 clones listed, around four fifths were seen once. The chain employs TRBV6-1 and TRBJ1-4; 7 nucleotides match TRBD1. Sequenced: PBMCs. This clonotype was sampled from a woman in her thirties or forties in good health and CMV-seropositive. This CDR3 is CAGKKTGLEKLFF. In DNA, the CDR3 is TGTGCCGGCAAGAAGACAGGGTTGGAAAAACTGTTTTTT.